Listed below are T cell receptor beta chains from one sample, sequenced in a study of shared clonotypes between healthy human individuals. TCRdb keeps only in-frame clones here, not all; method: immunoSEQ multiplex PCR. Among fewer than 600,000 clones listed, roughly 77% were seen once. The sample consisted of PBMCs. The receptor source for this set is a woman aged 40 to 50 in good health. Some clones in this sample may be carry-over from other donors' samples. Both conserved end residues are part of each CDR3. The order of the fields is clone size, J gene, D gene, V gene, CDR3 protein, CDR3 DNA. The D gene is left open where the match is weak. The size field is filled for only some rows; it gives once, few, many or a size class.

clone size: .; J gene: TRBJ1-4; D gene: .; V gene: TRBV6-5; CDR3 protein: CASSYSMASTNEKLFF; CDR3 DNA: TGTGCCAGCAGTTACTCGATGGCTTCAACTAATGAAAAACTGTTTTTT
clone size: .; J gene: TRBJ2-7; D gene: TRBD1; V gene: TRBV5-1; CDR3 protein: CASRQGRQGAGEQYF; CDR3 DNA: TGCGCCAGCCGCCAAGGTCGTCAGGGGGCAGGTGAGCAGTACTTC
clone size: .; J gene: TRBJ1-4; D gene: .; V gene: TRBV6-6; CDR3 protein: CASKPAGGTEKLFF; CDR3 DNA: TGTGCCAGCAAGCCAGCGGGGGGGACTGAAAAACTGTTTTTT
clone size: .; J gene: TRBJ1-4; D gene: .; V gene: TRBV14; CDR3 protein: CASSLRREKLFF; CDR3 DNA: TGTGCCAGCAGCCTACGAAGAGAAAAACTGTTTTTT
clone size: .; J gene: TRBJ2-7; D gene: .; V gene: TRBV6-1; CDR3 protein: CASRETVYEQYF; CDR3 DNA: TGTGCCAGCCGCGAAACTGTATACGAGCAGTACTTC
clone size: .; J gene: TRBJ2-5; D gene: TRBD1; V gene: TRBV7-6; CDR3 protein: CASSPSTGGGKTQYF; CDR3 DNA: TGTGCCAGCAGCCCCTCGACAGGGGGCGGTAAGACCCAGTACTTC
clone size: .; J gene: TRBJ1-1; D gene: .; V gene: TRBV7-2; CDR3 protein: CASSLQQNTEAFF; CDR3 DNA: TGTGCCAGCAGCTTACAGCAGAACACTGAAGCTTTCTTT
clone size: few; J gene: TRBJ1-2; D gene: .; V gene: TRBV10-1; CDR3 protein: CASSSGSDGYTF; CDR3 DNA: TGCGCCAGCAGTAGTGGAAGTGATGGCTACACCTTC
clone size: .; J gene: TRBJ2-2; D gene: .; V gene: TRBV28; CDR3 protein: CASRAPVGFTGELFF; CDR3 DNA: TGTGCCAGCAGAGCACCCGTAGGGTTCACCGGGGAGCTGTTTTTT
clone size: few; J gene: TRBJ2-1; D gene: TRBD2; V gene: TRBV10-3; CDR3 protein: CAISDTASGTYNEQFF; CDR3 DNA: TGTGCCATCAGTGACACGGCTAGCGGGACCTACAATGAGCAGTTCTTC
clone size: few; J gene: TRBJ1-5; D gene: .; V gene: TRBV2; CDR3 protein: CASSDPRTMEGNQPQHF; CDR3 DNA: TGTGCCAGCAGTGATCCCCGAACAATGGAGGGAAATCAGCCCCAGCATTTT
clone size: .; J gene: TRBJ2-3; D gene: TRBD2; V gene: TRBV4-2; CDR3 protein: CASSQGVLAGDTDTQYF; CDR3 DNA: TGTGCCAGCAGCCAAGGTGTACTAGCGGGAGACACAGATACGCAGTATTTT
clone size: few; J gene: TRBJ2-1; D gene: .; V gene: TRBV11-2; CDR3 protein: CASSSAGAVLDEQFF; CDR3 DNA: TGTGCCAGCAGCTCCGCGGGGGCTGTCTTGGATGAGCAGTTCTTC
clone size: few; J gene: TRBJ1-5; D gene: .; V gene: TRBV16; CDR3 protein: CASSPDGDSNQPQHF; CDR3 DNA: TGTGCCAGCAGCCCGGACGGAGATAGCAATCAGCCCCAGCATTTT
clone size: .; J gene: TRBJ1-1; D gene: .; V gene: TRBV9; CDR3 protein: CASSVDPGVPNTEAFF; CDR3 DNA: TGTGCCAGCAGCGTAGACCCCGGAGTACCGAACACTGAAGCTTTCTTT
clone size: .; J gene: TRBJ1-2; D gene: TRBD1; V gene: TRBV4-1; CDR3 protein: CASSHETGRVYGYTF; CDR3 DNA: TGCGCCAGCAGCCATGAGACAGGGCGGGTATATGGCTACACCTTC
clone size: once; J gene: TRBJ2-7; D gene: .; V gene: TRBV13; CDR3 protein: CASTQRGPVDEQYF; CDR3 DNA: TGTGCCAGCACCCAGAGGGGCCCTGTGGACGAGCAGTACTTC
clone size: few; J gene: TRBJ2-3; D gene: .; V gene: TRBV7-9; CDR3 protein: CASSLSTSTDTQYF; CDR3 DNA: TGTGCCAGCAGCTTATCAACTAGCACAGATACGCAGTATTTT
clone size: once; J gene: TRBJ2-7; D gene: TRBD2; V gene: TRBV6-6; CDR3 protein: CASSPSAGVIRYEQYF; CDR3 DNA: TGTGCCAGCAGTCCCTCCGCGGGAGTGATTCGGTACGAGCAGTACTTC
clone size: .; J gene: TRBJ2-3; D gene: .; V gene: TRBV5-4; CDR3 protein: CASSLTTTDTQYF; CDR3 DNA: TGTGCCAGCAGCTTGACGACTACGGATACGCAGTATTTT
clone size: .; J gene: TRBJ1-1; D gene: .; V gene: TRBV6-1; CDR3 protein: CASRAEFRGNTEAFF; CDR3 DNA: TGTGCCAGCAGGGCAGAATTTAGAGGCAACACTGAAGCTTTCTTT
clone size: .; J gene: TRBJ1-4; D gene: .; V gene: TRBV7-4; CDR3 protein: CASSHLAGRNEKLFF; CDR3 DNA: TGTGCCAGCAGCCACCTCGCGGGGCGAAATGAAAAACTGTTTTTT
clone size: .; J gene: TRBJ2-3; D gene: TRBD2; V gene: TRBV7-9; CDR3 protein: CASSFGLAVADTQYF; CDR3 DNA: TGTGCCAGCAGCTTCGGACTAGCTGTGGCAGATACGCAGTATTTT
clone size: .; J gene: TRBJ2-7; D gene: .; V gene: TRBV10-3; CDR3 protein: CAITYGEPTTNHLLF; CDR3 DNA: TGTGCCATCACGTACGGAGAGCCAACTACCAACCATCTATTATTC